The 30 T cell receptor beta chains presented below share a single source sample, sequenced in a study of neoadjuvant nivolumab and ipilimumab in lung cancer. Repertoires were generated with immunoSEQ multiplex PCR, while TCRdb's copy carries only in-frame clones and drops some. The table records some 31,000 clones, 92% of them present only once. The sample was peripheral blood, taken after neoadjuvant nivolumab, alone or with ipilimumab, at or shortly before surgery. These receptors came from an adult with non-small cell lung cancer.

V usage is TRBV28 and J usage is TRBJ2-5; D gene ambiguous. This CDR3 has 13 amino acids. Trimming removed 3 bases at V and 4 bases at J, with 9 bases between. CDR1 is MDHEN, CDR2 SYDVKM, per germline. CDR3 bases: TGTGCCAGCAGTTTGGACCCTACAGAGACCCAGTACTTC. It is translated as CASSLDPTETQYF. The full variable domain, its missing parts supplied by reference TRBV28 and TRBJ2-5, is DVKVTQSSRYLVKRTGEKVFLECVQDMDHENMFWYRQDPGLGLRLIYFSYDVKMKEKGDIPEGYSVSREKKERFSLILESASTNQTSMYLCASSLDPTETQYFGPGTRLLVL.

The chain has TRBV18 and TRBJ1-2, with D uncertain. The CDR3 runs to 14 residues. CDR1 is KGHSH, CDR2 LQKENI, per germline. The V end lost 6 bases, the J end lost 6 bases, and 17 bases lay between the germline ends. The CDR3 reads CASSPVRTQNGYTF. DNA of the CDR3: TGTGCCAGCTCTCCAGTCAGGACCCAGAATGGCTACACCTTC.

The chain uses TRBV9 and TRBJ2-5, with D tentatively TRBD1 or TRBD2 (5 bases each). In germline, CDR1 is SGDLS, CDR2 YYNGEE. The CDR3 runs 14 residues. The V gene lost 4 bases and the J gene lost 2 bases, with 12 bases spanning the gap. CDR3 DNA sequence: TGTGCCAGCAGCACCGGGGCCCGTCAAGAGACCCAGTACTTC. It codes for CASSTGARQETQYF.

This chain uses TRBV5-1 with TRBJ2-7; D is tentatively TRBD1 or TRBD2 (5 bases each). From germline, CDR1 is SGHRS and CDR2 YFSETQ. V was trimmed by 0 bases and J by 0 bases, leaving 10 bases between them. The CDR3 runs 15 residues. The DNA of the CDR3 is TGCGCCAGCAGCTTGGCCGCAGGGACCTCCTACGAGCAGTACTTC. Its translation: CASSLAAGTSYEQYF. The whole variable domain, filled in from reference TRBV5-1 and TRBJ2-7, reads KAGVTQTPRYLIKTRGQQVTLSCSPISGHRSVSWYQQTPGQGLQFLFEYFSETQRNKGNFPGRFSGRQFSNSRSEMNVSTLELGDSALYLCASSLAAGTSYEQYFGPGTRLTVT.

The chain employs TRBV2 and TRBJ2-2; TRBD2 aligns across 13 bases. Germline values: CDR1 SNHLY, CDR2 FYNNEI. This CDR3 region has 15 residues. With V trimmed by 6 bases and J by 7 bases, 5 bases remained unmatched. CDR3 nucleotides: TGTGCCAGCAGCGGGACTAGCGGGATTGGCGGGGAGCTGTTTTTT. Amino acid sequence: CASSGTSGIGGELFF.

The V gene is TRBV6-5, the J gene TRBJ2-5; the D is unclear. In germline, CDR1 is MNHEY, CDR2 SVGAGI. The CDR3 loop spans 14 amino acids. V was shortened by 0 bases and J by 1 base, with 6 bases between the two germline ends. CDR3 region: CASSYSPAQETQYF. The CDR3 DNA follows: TGTGCCAGCAGTTACTCTCCAGCCCAAGAGACCCAGTACTTC.

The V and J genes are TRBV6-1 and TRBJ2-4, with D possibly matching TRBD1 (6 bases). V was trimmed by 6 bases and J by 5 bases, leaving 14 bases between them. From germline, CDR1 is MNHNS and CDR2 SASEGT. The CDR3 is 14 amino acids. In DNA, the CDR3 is TGTGCCAGCAGCTACACAGGGTCAGAAAACATTCAGTACTTC. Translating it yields CASSYTGSENIQYF.

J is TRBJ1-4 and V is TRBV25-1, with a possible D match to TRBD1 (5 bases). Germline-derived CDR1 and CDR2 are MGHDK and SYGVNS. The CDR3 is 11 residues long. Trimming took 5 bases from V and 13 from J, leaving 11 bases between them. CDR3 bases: TGTGCCAGCAGTTCCGGGGGTGTACTGTTTTTT. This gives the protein CASSSGGVLFF.

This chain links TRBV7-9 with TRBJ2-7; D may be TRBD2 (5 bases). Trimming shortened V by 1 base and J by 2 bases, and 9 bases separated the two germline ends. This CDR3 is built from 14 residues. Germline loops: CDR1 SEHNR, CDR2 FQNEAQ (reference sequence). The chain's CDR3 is CASSLEGSAYEQYF. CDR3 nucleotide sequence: TGTGCCAGCAGCTTAGAGGGTAGCGCCTACGAGCAGTACTTC.

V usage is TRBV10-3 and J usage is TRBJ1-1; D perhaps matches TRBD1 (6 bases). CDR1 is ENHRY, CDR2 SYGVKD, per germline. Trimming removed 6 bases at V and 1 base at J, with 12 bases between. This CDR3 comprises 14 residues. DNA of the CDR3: TGTGCCATCAGGTGGGGGGGGCAGAACACTGAAGCTTTCTTT. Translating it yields CAIRWGGQNTEAFF.

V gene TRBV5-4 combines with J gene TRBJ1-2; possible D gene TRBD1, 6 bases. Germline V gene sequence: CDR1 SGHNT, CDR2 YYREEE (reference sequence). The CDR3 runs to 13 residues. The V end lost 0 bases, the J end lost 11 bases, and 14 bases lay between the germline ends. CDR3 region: CASSLDREVGYTF. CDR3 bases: TGTGCCAGCAGCTTGGACAGGGAGGTTGGGTACACCTTC.

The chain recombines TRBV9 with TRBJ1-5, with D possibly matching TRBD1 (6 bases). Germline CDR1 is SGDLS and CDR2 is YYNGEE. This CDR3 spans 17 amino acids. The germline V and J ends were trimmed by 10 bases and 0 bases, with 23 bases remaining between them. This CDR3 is CACQLGRVRGSNQPQHF. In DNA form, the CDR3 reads TGTGCCTGCCAACTGGGGAGGGTCAGGGGTAGCAATCAGCCCCAGCATTTT.

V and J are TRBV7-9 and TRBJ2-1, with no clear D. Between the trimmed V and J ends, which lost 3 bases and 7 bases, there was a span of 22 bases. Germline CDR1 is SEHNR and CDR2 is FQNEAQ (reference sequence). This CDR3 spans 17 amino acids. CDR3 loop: CASSLEPSGSLKNEQFF. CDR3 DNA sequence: TGTGCCAGCAGCTTGGAACCCTCCGGGTCACTGAAGAATGAGCAGTTCTTC.

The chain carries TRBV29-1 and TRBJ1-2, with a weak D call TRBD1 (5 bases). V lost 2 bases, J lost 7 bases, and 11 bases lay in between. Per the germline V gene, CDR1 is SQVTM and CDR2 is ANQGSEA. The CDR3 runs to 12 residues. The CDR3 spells CSVEKQRGGYTF. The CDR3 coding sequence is TGCAGCGTTGAAAAGCAAAGGGGTGGCTACACCTTC.

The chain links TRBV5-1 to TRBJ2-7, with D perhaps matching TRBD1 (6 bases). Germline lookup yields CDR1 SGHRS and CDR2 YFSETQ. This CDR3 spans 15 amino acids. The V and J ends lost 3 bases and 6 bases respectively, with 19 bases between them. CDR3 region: CASSSGQTQQGEQYF. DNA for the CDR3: TGCGCCAGCAGCTCTGGACAGACCCAACAGGGCGAGCAGTACTTC.

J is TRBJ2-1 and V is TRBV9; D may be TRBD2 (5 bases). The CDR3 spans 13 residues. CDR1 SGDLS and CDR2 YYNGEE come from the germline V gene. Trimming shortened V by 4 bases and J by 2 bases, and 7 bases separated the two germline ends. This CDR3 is CASSPGTYNEQFF. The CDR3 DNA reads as TGTGCCAGCAGCCCCGGGACCTACAATGAGCAGTTCTTC.

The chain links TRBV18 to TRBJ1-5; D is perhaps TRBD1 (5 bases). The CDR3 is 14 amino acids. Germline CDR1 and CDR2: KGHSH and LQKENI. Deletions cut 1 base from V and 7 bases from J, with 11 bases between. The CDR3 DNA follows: TGTGCCAGCTCACCACGGGGGTCTGAGCAGCCCCAGCATTTT. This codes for CASSPRGSEQPQHF.

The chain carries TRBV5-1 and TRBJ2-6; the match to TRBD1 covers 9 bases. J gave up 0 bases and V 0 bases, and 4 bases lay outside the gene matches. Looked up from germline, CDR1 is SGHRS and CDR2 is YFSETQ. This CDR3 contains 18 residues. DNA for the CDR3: TGCGCCAGCAGCTTGGATGGGACAGGGAACTCTGGGGCCAACGTCCTGACTTTC. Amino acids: CASSLDGTGNSGANVLTF.

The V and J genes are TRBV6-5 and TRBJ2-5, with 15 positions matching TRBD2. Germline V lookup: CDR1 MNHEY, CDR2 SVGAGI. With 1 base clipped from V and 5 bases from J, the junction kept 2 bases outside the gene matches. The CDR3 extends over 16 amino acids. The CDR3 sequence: CASSYFGLAGGETQYF. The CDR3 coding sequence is TGTGCCAGCAGTTACTTTGGACTAGCGGGGGGGGAGACCCAGTACTTC.

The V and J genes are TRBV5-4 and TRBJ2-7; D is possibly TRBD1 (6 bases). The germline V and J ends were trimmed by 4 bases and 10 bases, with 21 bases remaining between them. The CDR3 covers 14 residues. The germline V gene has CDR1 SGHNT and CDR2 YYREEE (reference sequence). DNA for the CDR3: TGTGCCAGCAGCCAAGGAAGCCACAGGGAAGTTCAGTACTTC. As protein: CASSQGSHREVQYF.

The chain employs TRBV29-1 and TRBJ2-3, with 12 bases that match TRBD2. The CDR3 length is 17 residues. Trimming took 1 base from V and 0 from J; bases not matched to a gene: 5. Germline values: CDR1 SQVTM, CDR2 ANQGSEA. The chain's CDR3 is CSVEGGLAGYSTDTQYF. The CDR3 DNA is TGCAGCGTTGAAGGGGGACTAGCGGGTTACAGCACAGATACGCAGTATTTT.

Written as DNA, the CDR3 is TGTGCCACCAGCAGATCGGGGGGGTATGGCTACACCTTC. It yields the protein CATSRSGGYGYTF. The chain is built from TRBV15 and TRBJ1-2, with D perhaps matching TRBD1 (5 bases). The CDR3 has 13 amino acids. V shed 2 bases and J shed 5 bases, with 9 bases lying between them. CDR1 and CDR2 (germline): LNHNV, YYDKDF (reference sequence).

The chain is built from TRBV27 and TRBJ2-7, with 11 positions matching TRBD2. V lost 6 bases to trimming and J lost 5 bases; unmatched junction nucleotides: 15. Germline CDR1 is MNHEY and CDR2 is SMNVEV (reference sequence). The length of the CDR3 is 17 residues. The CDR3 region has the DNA TGTGCCAGCAGCCCTACTAGCGGGAGTCCCCTTGGGGACGAGCAGTACTTC. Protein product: CASSPTSGSPLGDEQYF.

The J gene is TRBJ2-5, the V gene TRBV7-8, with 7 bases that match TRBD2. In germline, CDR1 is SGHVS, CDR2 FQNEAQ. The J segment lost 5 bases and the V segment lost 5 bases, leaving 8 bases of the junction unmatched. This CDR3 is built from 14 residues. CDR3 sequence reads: CASSTTQGGETQYF. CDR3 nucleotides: TGTGCCAGCAGCACAACTCAGGGAGGGGAGACCCAGTACTTC.

DNA for the CDR3: TGTGCCAGCTCCCCCGGACAGGGAAAGACTGAAGCTTTCTTT. Amino acid sequence: CASSPGQGKTEAFF. The rearrangement links TRBV18 to TRBJ1-1, with 8 bases fitting TRBD1. Germline V gene data show CDR1 as KGHSH and CDR2 as LQKENI. Trimming at V came to 6 bases and at J to 5 bases, leaving 8 bases not matched to a gene. There are 14 residues in the CDR3.

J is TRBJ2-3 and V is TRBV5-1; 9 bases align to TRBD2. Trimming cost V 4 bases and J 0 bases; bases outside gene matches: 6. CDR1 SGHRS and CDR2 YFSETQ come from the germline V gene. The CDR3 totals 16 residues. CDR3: CASSHDTSGSTDTQYF. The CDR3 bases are TGCGCCAGCAGCCACGACACTAGCGGGAGCACAGATACGCAGTATTTT.

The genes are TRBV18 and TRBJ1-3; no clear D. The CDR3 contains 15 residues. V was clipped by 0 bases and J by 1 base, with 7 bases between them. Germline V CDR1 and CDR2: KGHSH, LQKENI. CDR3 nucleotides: TGTGCCAGCTCACCACCGAGTCAATCTGGAAACACCATATATTTT. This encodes CASSPPSQSGNTIYF.

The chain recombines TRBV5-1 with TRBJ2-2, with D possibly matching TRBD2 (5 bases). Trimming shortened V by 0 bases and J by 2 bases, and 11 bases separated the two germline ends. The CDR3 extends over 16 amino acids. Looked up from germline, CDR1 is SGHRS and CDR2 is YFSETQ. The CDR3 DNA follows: TGCGCCAGCAGCTTGGGAGGGATTGGCAACACCGGGGAGCTGTTTTTT. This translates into CASSLGGIGNTGELFF. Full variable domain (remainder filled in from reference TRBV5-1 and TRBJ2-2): KAGVTQTPRYLIKTRGQQVTLSCSPISGHRSVSWYQQTPGQGLQFLFEYFSETQRNKGNFPGRFSGRQFSNSRSEMNVSTLELGDSALYLCASSLGGIGNTGELFFGEGSRLTVL.

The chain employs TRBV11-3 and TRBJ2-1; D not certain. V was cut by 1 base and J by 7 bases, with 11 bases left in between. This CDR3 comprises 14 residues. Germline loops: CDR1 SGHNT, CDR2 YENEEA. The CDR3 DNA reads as TGTGCCAGCAGCTTAGGCAACGCGCGAAATGAGCAGTTCTTC. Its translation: CASSLGNARNEQFF.

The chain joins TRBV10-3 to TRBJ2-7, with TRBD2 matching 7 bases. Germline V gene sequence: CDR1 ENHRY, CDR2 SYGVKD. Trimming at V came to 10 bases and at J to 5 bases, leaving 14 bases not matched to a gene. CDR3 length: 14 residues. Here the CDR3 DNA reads TGTGCCACCGGGGGGTGGAGGGGAAGTAACGAGCAGTACTTC. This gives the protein CATGGWRGSNEQYF.